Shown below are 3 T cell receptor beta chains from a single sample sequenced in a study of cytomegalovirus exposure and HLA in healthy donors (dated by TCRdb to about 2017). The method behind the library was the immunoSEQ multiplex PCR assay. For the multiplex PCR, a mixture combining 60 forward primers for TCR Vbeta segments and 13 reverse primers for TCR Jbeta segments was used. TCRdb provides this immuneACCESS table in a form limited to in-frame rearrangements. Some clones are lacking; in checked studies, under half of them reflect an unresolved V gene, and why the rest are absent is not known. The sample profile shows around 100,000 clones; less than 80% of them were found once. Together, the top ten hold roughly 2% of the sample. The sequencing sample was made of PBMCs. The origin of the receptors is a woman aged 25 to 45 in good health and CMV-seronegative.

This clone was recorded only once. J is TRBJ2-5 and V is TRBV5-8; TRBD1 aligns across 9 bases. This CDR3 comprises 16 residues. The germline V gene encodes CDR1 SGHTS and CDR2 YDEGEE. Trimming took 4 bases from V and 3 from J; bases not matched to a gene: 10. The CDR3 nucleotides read TGTGCCAGCAGCAGAGGACAGGGGCTAGGGAAAGAGACCCAGTACTTC. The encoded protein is CASSRGQGLGKETQYF.

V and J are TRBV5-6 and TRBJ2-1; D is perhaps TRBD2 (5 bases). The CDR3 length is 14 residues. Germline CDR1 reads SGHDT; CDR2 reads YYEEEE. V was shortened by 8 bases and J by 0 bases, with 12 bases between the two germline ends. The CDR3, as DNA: TGTGCCAGTGAGAGCGGAAACTCCTACAATGAGCAGTTCTTC. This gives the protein CASESGNSYNEQFF.

The CDR3 DNA reads as TGTGCCAGCAGTTTAAGACCGGGACTAGCCTACAATGAGCAGTTCTTC. Amino acids: CASSLRPGLAYNEQFF. This chain joins TRBV27 and TRBJ2-1; 8 bases align to TRBD2. J was trimmed by 2 bases and V by 2 bases; bases with no gene match: 5. The CDR3 runs to 16 residues. From germline, CDR1 is MNHEY and CDR2 SMNVEV (reference sequence).